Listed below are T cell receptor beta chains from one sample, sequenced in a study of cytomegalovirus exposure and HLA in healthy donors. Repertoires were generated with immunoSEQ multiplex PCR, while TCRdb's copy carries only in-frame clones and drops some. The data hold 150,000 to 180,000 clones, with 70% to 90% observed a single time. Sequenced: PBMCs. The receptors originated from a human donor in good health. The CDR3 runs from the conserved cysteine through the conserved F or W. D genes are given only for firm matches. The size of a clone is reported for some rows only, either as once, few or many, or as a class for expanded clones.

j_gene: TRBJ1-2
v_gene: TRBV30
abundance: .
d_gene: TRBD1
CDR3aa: CAWSHGDRERYGYTF
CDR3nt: TGTGCCTGGAGCCACGGGGACAGGGAGCGGTATGGCTACACCTTC

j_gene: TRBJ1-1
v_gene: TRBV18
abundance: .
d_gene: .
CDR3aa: CASSLTGQMNTEAFF
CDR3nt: TGTGCCAGCTCATTAACAGGACAAATGAACACTGAAGCTTTCTTT

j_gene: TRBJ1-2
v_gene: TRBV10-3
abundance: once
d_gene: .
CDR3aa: CAISQLDAGTYGYTF
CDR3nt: TGTGCCATCAGTCAATTGGACGCGGGGACCTATGGCTACACCTTC

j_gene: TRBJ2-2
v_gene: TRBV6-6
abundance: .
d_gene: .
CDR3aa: CASSSTINLAGELFF
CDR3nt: TGTGCCAGCAGTTCGACTATAAACCTCGCCGGGGAGCTGTTTTTT

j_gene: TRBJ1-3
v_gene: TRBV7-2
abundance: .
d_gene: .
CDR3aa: CASSFSPNSGNTIYF
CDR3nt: TGTGCCAGCAGCTTCAGTCCCAACTCTGGAAACACCATATATTTT

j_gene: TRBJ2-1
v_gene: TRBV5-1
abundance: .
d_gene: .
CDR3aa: CASSLTGWDEQFF
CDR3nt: TGCGCCAGCAGCTTGACAGGGTGGGATGAGCAGTTCTTC

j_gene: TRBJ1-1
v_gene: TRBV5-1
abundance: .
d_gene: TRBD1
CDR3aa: CASSLAGQGYMNTEAFF
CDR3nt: TGCGCCAGCAGCTTGGCGGGACAGGGATACATGAACACTGAAGCTTTCTTT

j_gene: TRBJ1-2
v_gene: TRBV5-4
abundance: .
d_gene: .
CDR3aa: CASSLLGTRWGYTF
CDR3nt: TGTGCCAGCAGCTTGCTGGGGACACGGTGGGGCTACACCTTC

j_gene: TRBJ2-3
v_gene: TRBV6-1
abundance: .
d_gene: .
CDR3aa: CASSGGQLGTDTQYF
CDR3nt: TGTGCCAGCAGTGGTGGACAGCTCGGCACAGATACGCAGTATTTT

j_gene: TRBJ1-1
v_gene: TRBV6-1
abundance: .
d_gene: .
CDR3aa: CASSVGTEAFF
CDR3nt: TGTGCCAGCAGTGTCGGGACTGAAGCTTTCTTT

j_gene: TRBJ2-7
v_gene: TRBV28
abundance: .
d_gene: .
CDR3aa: CASSLGGAGGNEQYF
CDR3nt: TGTGCCAGCAGTTTAGGTGGGGCAGGGGGGAACGAGCAGTACTTC

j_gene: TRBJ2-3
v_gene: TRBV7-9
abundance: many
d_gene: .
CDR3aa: CASSPDSFSPDTQYF
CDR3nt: TGTGCCAGCAGCCCGGACAGTTTCAGCCCAGATACGCAGTATTTT

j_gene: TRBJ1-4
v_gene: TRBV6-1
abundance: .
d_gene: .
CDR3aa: CASSSTPATNEKLFF
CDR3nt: TGTGCCAGCAGTTCGACACCCGCAACTAATGAAAAACTGTTTTTT

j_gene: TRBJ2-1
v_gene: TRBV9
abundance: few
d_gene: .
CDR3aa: CASSVGAPYNEQFF
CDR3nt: TGTGCCAGCAGCGTAGGGGCACCCTACAATGAGCAGTTCTTC

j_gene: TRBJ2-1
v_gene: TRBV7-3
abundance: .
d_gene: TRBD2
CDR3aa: CASSASGGAGNEQFF
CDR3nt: TGTGCCAGCAGCGCTAGCGGGGGGGCAGGCAATGAGCAGTTCTTC

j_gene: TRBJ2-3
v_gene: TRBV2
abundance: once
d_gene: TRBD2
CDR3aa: CASVLAGADTQYF
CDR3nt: TGTGCCAGCGTTCTAGCGGGGGCAGATACGCAGTATTTT

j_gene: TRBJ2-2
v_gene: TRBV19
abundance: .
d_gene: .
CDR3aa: CASSIQKPGELFF
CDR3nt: TGTGCCAGTAGTATACAAAAGCCCGGGGAGCTGTTTTTT

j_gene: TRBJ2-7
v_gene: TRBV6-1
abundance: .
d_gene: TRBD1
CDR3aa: CASRTGISYEQYF
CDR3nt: TGTGCCAGCAGGACAGGGATAAGCTACGAGCAGTACTTC

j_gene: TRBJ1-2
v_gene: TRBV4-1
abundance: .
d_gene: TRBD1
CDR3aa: CASSQVGTGGIDTF
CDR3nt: TGCGCCAGCAGCCAAGTTGGGACAGGGGGTATCGACACCTTC

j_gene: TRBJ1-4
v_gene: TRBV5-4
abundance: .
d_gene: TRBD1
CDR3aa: CASSRDRGRFGEKLFF
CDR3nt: TGTGCCAGCAGCCGGGACAGGGGTCGCTTCGGTGAAAAACTGTTTTTT

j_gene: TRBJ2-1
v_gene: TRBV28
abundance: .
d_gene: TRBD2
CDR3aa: CASASVSGRNYNEQFF
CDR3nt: TGTGCCAGCGCGTCGGTCAGCGGGAGAAACTACAATGAGCAGTTCTTC

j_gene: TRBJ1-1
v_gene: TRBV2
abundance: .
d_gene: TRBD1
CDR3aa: CASNPRGTEAFF
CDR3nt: TGTGCCAGCAACCCCAGGGGGACTGAAGCTTTCTTT

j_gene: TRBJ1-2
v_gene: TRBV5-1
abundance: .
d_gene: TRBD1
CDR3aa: CASSLETGGDGYTF
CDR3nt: TGCGCCAGCAGCTTGGAGACAGGGGGCGATGGCTACACCTTC

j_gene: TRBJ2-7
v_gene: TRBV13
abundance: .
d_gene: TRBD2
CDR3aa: CASSPTSGSSYEQYF
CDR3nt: TGTGCCAGCAGCCCGACTAGCGGGAGTTCCTACGAGCAGTACTTC

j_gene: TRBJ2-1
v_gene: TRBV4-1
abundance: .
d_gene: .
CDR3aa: CAWGGGTWVFF
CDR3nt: .

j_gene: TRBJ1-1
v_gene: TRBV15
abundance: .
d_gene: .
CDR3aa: CATSRVKRQMNTEAFF
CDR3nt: TGTGCCACCAGCAGAGTCAAGCGGCAGATGAACACTGAAGCTTTCTTT

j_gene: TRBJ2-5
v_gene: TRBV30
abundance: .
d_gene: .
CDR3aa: CAWSVTWPQETQYF
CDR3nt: TGTGCCTGGAGTGTGACATGGCCTCAAGAGACCCAGTACTTC

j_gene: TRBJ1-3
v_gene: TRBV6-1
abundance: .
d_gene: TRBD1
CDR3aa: CASSGTGSGNTIYF
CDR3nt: TGTGCCAGCAGCGGGACAGGGTCTGGAAACACCATATATTTT

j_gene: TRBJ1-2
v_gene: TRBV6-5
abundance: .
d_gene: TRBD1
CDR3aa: CASSGQGSGYGYTF
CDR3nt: TGTGCCAGCAGTGGACAGGGATCGGGCTATGGCTACACCTTC

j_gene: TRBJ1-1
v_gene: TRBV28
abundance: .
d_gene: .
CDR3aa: CASSSYTEAFF
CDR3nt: TGTGCCAGCAGTTCATACACTGAAGCTTTCTTT

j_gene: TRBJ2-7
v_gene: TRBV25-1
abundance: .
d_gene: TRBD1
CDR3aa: CASSEYTGGSYEQYF
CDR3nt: TGTGCCAGCAGTGAATATACAGGGGGCTCCTACGAGCAGTACTTC

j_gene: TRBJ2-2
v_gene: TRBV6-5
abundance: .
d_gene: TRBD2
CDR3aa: CASRAGLAGGGELFF
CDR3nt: TGTGCCAGCAGAGCGGGACTAGCGGGGGGCGGGGAGCTGTTTTTT

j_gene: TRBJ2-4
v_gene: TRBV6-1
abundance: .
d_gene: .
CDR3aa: CASTPPPGLAFF
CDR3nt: TGTGCCAGCACTCCTCCCCCGGGACTGGCCTTCTTC

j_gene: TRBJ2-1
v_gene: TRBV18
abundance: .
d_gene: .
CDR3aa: CASSPIPKYNEQFF
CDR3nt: TGTGCCAGCTCACCAATTCCCAAATACAATGAGCAGTTCTTC

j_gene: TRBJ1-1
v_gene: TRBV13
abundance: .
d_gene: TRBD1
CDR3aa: CASSEDRANTEAFF
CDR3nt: TGTGCCAGCAGCGAGGACAGGGCCAACACTGAAGCTTTCTTT

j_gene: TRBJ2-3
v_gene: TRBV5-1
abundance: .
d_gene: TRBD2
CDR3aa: CASSHDAAGLSTDTQYF
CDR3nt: TGCGCCAGCAGCCATGATGCAGCGGGGCTTTCCACAGATACGCAGTATTTT

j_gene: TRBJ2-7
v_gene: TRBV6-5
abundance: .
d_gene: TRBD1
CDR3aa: CASSYVRTGYYEQYF
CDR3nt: TGTGCCAGCAGTTACGTTCGGACAGGGTACTACGAGCAGTACTTC

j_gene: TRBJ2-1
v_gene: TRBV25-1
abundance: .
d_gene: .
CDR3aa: CASSTGQGVLNEQFF
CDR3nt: TGTGCCAGCAGTACAGGACAAGGCGTCCTGAATGAGCAGTTCTTC

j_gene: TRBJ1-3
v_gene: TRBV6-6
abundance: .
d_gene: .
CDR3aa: CASTYDSTGNTIYF
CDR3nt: TGTGCCAGCACCTATGACTCGACCGGAAACACCATATATTTT

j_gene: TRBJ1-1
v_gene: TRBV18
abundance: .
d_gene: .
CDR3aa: CASSNWEGAFF
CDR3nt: TGTGCCAGCTCAAACTGGGAGGGAGCTTTCTTT

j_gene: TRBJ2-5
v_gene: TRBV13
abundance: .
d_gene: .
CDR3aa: CASSLRQALEETQYF
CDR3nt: TGTGCCAGCAGCTTACGACAGGCGTTGGAAGAGACCCAGTACTTC

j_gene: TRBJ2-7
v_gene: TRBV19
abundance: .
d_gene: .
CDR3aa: CASSYSGGHYEQYF
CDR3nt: TGTGCCAGTAGTTACTCCGGGGGGCACTACGAGCAGTACTTC

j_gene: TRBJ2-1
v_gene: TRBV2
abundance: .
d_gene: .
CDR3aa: CASSEYGGSHNEQFF
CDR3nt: TGTGCCAGCAGTGAATATGGAGGTTCCCACAATGAGCAGTTCTTC

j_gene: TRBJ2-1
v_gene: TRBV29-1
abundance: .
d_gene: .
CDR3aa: CSVFPTGPIGDEQFF
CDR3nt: TGCAGCGTTTTCCCGACCGGACCGATAGGGGATGAGCAGTTCTTC

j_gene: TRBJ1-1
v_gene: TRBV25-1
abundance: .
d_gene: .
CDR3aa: CASSEGGESSEAFF
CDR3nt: TGTGCCAGCAGTGAGGGGGGGGAATCGTCTGAAGCTTTCTTT

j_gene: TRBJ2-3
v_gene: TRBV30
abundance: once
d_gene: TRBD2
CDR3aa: CAWKAGRSTDTQYF
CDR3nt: TGTGCCTGGAAAGCGGGACGAAGCACAGATACGCAGTATTTT

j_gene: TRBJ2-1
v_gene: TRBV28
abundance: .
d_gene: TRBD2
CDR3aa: CAMSSGATYNEQFF
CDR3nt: TGTGCCATGTCTAGCGGGGCGACCTACAATGAGCAGTTCTTC

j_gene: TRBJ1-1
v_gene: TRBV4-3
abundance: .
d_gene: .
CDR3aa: CASSQDLSLMNTEAFF
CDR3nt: TGCGCCAGCAGCCAAGATCTGAGTCTGATGAACACTGAAGCTTTCTTT

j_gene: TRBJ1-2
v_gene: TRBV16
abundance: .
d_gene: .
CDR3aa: CASSHFPALGRVHGYTF
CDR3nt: TGTGCCAGCAGCCATTTCCCAGCATTGGGGAGGGTCCATGGCTACACCTTC

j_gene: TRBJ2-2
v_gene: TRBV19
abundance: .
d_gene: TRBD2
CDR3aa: CASTPGTSVTGELFF
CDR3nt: TGTGCCAGTACCCCCGGGACTAGCGTCACCGGGGAGCTGTTTTTT

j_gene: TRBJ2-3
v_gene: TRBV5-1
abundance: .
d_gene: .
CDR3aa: CASSPEWRPTDTQYF
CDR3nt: TGCGCCAGCAGCCCGGAATGGAGACCCACAGATACGCAGTATTTT

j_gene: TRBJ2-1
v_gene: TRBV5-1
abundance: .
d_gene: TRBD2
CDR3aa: CASSFLAGGNNEQFF
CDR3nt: TGCGCCAGCAGCTTCCTAGCGGGAGGAAACAATGAGCAGTTCTTC

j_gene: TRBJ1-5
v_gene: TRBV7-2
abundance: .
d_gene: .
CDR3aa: CASSFSKSAQHF
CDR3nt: TGTGCCAGCAGCTTTAGTAAGTCCGCCCAGCATTTT